This T cell receptor (beta chain) came from a study of patients and donors after allogeneic stem cell transplantation. This clonotype was seen many times. One entry per CDR3 protein, called by TCRdb with MiXCR from the RT-PCR reads. The sample shows more than 25,000 distinct CDR3 sequences, over 7% of them seen only once. The specimen was blood, either unsorted or a sorted T cell fraction (not recorded which). The TCR was taken from a human donor who was either an allogeneic HSCT recipient or a stem cell or donor lymphocyte infusion donor (not recorded which). It is not recorded whose cells these are; they may come from a transplant donor.

This chain's CDR3 is CATSRDFGTEQFF. CDR3 nucleotide sequence: TGTGCCACCAGCAGAGATTTCGGCACGGAGCAGTTCTTC. J is TRBJ2-1 and V is TRBV15; D call uncertain. V was pared by 0 bases and J by 10 bases, with 10 bases between. From germline, CDR1 is LNHNV and CDR2 YYDKDF (reference sequence). The CDR3 length is 13 residues.